Sequencing of this TCR beta chain was carried out in a study of T-cell memory formation after mild COVID-19 (dated by TCRdb to the early 2020s). In the study overall: TCR sequence clusters from the two donors were found to be largely donor specific. In two donors, T-cell clones that expanded and contracted after mild COVID-19 were tracked by sequencing TCRalpha and TCRbeta repertoires over time. Two young, previously healthy adult volunteers made up the cohort, one male and one female. The paper as a whole reports these results and caveats: Clones contracting from day 15 to 85 had balanced CD4/CD8 phenotypes, while a second wave expanding from day 15 to 37 was biased towards CD4+. The study included only a couple of mild cases, and larger cohorts that include severe cases with pre-infection samples were judged to be necessary. SARS-CoV-2 specificity was not confirmed for the second-wave clones peaking on day 37. Some responding clones were detected in pre-infection memory, which suggested that pre-existing cross-reactive memory T cells had joined the SARS-CoV-2 response. Contracting CD4+ clones appeared mostly in the CM and EM memory subsets, whereas CD8+ clones were enriched in EMRA.

After removal of 3 bases from V and 9 bases from J, the junction retains 8 bases not matched to a gene. The CDR3 measures 14 amino acids from cysteine to phenylalanine. Of all the DNA, just the CDR3 is kept, 42 bases in frame from base 1. The germline V gene supplies CDR1 MNHNS and CDR2 SASEGT. Sequencing used an Illumina NovaSeq 6000. TCRalpha and TCRbeta cDNA libraries were constructed by 5'RACE with constant-segment primers, with sample barcodes and unique molecular identifiers being introduced. Trizol reagent was used to extract RNA from every sample. Libraries were amplified in two PCR steps, with a second sample barcode and Illumina TruSeq adapters added in the second step. Sequencing of the libraries was done on an Illumina NovaSeq, producing 2 x 150 bp paired-end reads. As for the original processing: Demultiplexing of reads and collapsing into UMI-guided consensus sequences were performed with migec v1.2.7. Using mixcr v2.1.11, UMI consensuses were aligned to TRA and TRB V and J templates and then assembled into clonotypes. A clonotype was counted as expanded or contracted only if both edgeR and NoisET called the change significant, with noise models trained on biological replicates. For edgeR calls, the thresholds were a false discovery rate-adjusted p below 0.01 and a log2 fold-change of 1. PCA with hierarchical clustering of max-normalized trajectories of the 1000 most abundant clonotypes was used as exploratory dynamics analysis. Separately sequenced CD4+ and CD8+ repertoires were used to assign the CD4 or CD8 phenotype of responding clones. The raw public data were reprocessed by TCRdb itself: fastp quality trimming at Q25, MiXCR clonotype calling, in-frame beta chains only. Merged by CDR3 protein, the rows form single entries marked with the most common genes and DNA. TCRdb, rather than the study authors, made the V and J calls. The sample table records some 330,000 distinct CDR3 sequences; under 25% of these occur just once. The biggest ten clones account for about an eighth of the sample.

PBMCs were isolated by Ficoll-Paque density gradient centrifugation. This clonotype has more than one count but fewer than ten. It lacks a known antigen. Nothing much larger sits one base from this clone, and base qualities are not available. The chain couples TRBV6-1 to TRBJ1-5; the central 7 bases match TRBD1. The sequenced material came from PBMCs or a T cell subset sorted from them (not recorded which). The sequence was obtained from an adult woman who had mild COVID-19 (a few samples of this study predate the infection). The sample titles of this study are shuffled in the database, so cell type and time point are left out; the donor was told from shared clones. The CDR3 region reads CASSESDRALPQHF. The DNA sequence is TGTGCCAGCAGTGAGTCAGACAGGGCCCTGCCCCAGCATTTT.